A selection of T cell receptor beta chains follows, all from one sample in a study of blood T cell repertoires in COVID-19. The protocol was immunoSEQ multiplex PCR, while the TCRdb copy is restricted to in-frame clones and leaves out a portion. The sample shows 110,000 or so clones, about 88% of them seen only once. Material: peripheral blood. The receptor source for this set is a man between 40 and 49 years old with acute or convalescent COVID-19. Each CDR3 is given with its conserved first and last residue.

j_gene	v_gene	CDR3aa
TRBJ1-2	TRBV3-1/TRBV3-2	CASSQGEVRGYTF
TRBJ1-1	TRBV7-9	CASSLIRGRGTEAFF
TRBJ1-1	TRBV21-1	CANLRQGGYTEAFF
TRBJ2-2	TRBV20-1	CSAMGGGELFF
TRBJ1-1	TRBV29-1	CSVAGTYTEAFF
TRBJ1-1	TRBV7-9	CASSLGAGRAFF
TRBJ2-5	TRBV6-2/TRBV6-3	CASSYGGGRKETQYF
TRBJ2-5	TRBV12-5	CASGRDSSDQYF
TRBJ1-1	TRBV19	CASRGSGDDTEAFF
TRBJ1-4	TRBV7-9	CASTSYQGAATNEKLFF
TRBJ2-1	TRBV7-8	CASSSPRGYDEQFF
TRBJ2-7	TRBV5-5	CASSWDRGTYEQYF
TRBJ2-7	TRBV7-2	CASSLVYGRPYEQYF
TRBJ2-7	TRBV2	CASRVTGDEQYF
TRBJ2-3	TRBV7-9	CASSLAPGQGPTDTQYF
TRBJ1-6	TRBV10-3	CAIRRGDNSPLHF
TRBJ2-1	TRBV19	CASKPRGGSGNEQFF
TRBJ2-1	TRBV5-1	CASSLQLAGPHNEQFF
TRBJ1-2	TRBV24-1	CATSDPGQETYGYTF
TRBJ2-1	TRBV5-1	CASSLGGGYNEQFF
TRBJ2-1	TRBV13	CASSLLDSGGNEQFF
TRBJ2-1	TRBV5-1	CASAASGGFDEQFF
TRBJ2-3	TRBV10-3	CAISAGSGGAADTQYF
TRBJ2-7	TRBV7-2	CASSFVTGGYEQYF
TRBJ1-6	TRBV6-4	CASSDSRQGANSPLHF
TRBJ2-3	TRBV10-1	CASRGRDRGQTDTQYF
TRBJ2-3	TRBV30	CAWSVTDTQYF
TRBJ2-1	TRBV11-1	CASSLAYSGGAGEQFF
TRBJ1-2	TRBV4-1	CASSQNPQGQIWYGYTF
TRBJ2-3	TRBV24-1	CATSSTSGSTDTQYF
TRBJ2-2	TRBV5-5	CASSRGAGELFF
TRBJ2-2	TRBV27	CASRGGAGELFF
TRBJ2-7	TRBV10-3	CAIAPDKPYEQYF
TRBJ2-3	TRBV7-3	CASSLGLGGDTQYF
TRBJ2-6	TRBV5-1	CASSPRGGSGANVLTF
TRBJ2-7	TRBV15	CATSRNDEMGHYEQYF
TRBJ1-4	TRBV4-2	CASSQDRGPTNEKLFF
TRBJ2-7	TRBV7-2	CASSLGSPPRYEQYF
TRBJ2-1	TRBV10-3	CAISESLAQQVYNEQFF
TRBJ2-2	TRBV24-1	CATSDNRGPPTGELFF
TRBJ2-5	TRBV10-3	CAISERTSGGGRETQYF
TRBJ1-3	TRBV19	CATRALTGASGNTIYF
TRBJ2-3	TRBV5-6	CASSKGLAGGRTNTDTQYF
TRBJ1-4	TRBV5-5	CASRSEGAANEKLFF
TRBJ2-7	TRBV2	CASSGGGVKKYF